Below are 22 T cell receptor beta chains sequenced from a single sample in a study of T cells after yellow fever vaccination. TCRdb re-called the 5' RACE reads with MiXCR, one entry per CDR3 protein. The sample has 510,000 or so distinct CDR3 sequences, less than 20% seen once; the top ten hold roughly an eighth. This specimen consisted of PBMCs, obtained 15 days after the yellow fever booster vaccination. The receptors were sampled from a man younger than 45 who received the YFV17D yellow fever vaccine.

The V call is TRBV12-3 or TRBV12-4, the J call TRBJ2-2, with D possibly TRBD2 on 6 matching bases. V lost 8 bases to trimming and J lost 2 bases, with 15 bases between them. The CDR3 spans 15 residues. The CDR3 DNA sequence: TGTGCCAGCGGTAACCTGGGAGGTAACACCGGGGAGCTGTTTTTT. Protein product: CASGNLGGNTGELFF.

In DNA form, the CDR3 reads TGTGCCATCAGTGAGTCCGGGAACCCAGCCGGTGAAAAACTGTTTTTT. It yields the protein CAISESGNPAGEKLFF. This chain connects TRBV10-3 to TRBJ1-4; D is unresolved. V was shortened by 0 bases and J by 7 bases, with 15 bases between the two germline ends. In germline, CDR1 is ENHRY, CDR2 SYGVKD. CDR3 length equals 16 residues.

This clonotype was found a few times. The CDR3 spells CASSLPGTAYGYTF. DNA for the CDR3: TGTGCCAGCAGTTTACCCGGGACAGCTTATGGCTACACCTTC. The V call is TRBV28, the J call TRBJ1-2, with 7 bases fitting TRBD1. Germline V lookup: CDR1 MDHEN, CDR2 SYDVKM. There are 14 residues in the CDR3. With V trimmed by 2 bases and J by 5 bases, 5 bases remained unmatched.

The DNA for the CDR3 is TGTGCCAGCAGCTTGAGTATTCTAGCAGCCACAGATACGCAGTATTTT. Its protein product is CASSLSILAATDTQYF. The J gene is TRBJ2-3, the V gene TRBV5-5, with a possible D match to TRBD2 (5 bases). CDR1 and CDR2 from the germline V gene are SGHKS and YYEKEE (reference sequence). The CDR3 is 16 residues long. V was clipped by 1 base and J by 2 bases, with 14 bases between them.

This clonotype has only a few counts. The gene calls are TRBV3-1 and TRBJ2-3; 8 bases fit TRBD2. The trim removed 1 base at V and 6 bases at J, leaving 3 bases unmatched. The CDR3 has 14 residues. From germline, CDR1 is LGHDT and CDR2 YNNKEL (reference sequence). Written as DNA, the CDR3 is TGTGCCAGCAGCCAAGTAGGCGGGAGGGATACGCAGTATTTT. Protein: CASSQVGGRDTQYF.

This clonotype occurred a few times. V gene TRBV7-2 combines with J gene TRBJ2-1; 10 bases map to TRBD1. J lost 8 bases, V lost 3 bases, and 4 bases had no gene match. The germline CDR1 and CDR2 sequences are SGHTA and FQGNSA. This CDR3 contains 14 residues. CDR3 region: CASSFGQGVHEQFF. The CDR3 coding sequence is TGTGCCAGCAGCTTCGGACAGGGGGTCCATGAGCAGTTCTTC.

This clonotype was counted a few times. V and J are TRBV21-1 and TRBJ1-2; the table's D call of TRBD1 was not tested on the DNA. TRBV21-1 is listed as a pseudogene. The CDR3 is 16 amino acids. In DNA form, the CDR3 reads TGTGCCAGCAGCAAAACTTGGGTCGGACAGGGAGAAGGCTACACCTTC. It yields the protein CASSKTWVGQGEGYTF.

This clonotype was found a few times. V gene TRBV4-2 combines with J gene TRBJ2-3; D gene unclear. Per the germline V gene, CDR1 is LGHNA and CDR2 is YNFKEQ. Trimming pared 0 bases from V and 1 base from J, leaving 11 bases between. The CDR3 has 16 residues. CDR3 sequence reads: CASSQDGATRTDTQYF. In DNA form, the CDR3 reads TGTGCCAGCAGCCAAGACGGAGCGACCCGCACAGATACGCAGTATTTT.

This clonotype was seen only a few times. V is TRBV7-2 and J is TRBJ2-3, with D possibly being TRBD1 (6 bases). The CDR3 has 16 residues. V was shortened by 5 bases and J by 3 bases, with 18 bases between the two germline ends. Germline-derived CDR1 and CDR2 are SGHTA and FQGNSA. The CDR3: CASSRPARGNTDTQYF. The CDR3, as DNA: TGTGCCAGCAGCCGCCCTGCAAGGGGGAATACAGATACGCAGTATTTT. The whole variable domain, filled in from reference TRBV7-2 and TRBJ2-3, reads GAGVSQSPSNKVTEKGKDVELRCDPISGHTALYWYRQSLGQGLEFLIYFQGNSAPDKSGLPSDRFSAERTGGSVSTLTIQRTQQEDSAVYLCASSRPARGNTDTQYFGPGTRLTVL.

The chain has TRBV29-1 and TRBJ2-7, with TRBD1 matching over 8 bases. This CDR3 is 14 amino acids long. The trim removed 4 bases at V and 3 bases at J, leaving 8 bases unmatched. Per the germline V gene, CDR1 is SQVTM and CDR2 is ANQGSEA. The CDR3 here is CSVGGGTGFYEQYF. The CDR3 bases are TGCAGCGTTGGTGGTGGGACAGGATTCTACGAGCAGTACTTC.

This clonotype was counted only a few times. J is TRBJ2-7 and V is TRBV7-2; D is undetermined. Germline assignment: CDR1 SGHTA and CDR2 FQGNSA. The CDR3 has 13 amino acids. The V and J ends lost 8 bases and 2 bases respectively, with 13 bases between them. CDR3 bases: TGTGCCAGCCGGACCGGTGCAACCTACGAGCAGTACTTC. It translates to CASRTGATYEQYF.

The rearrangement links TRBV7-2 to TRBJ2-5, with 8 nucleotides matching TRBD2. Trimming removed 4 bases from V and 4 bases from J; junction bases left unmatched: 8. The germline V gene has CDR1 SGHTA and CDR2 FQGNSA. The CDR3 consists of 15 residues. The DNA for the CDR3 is TGTGCCAGCAGCTCACGGGAGGGGAGGGGAGAGACCCAGTACTTC. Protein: CASSSREGRGETQYF. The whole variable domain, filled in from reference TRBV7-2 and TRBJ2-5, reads GAGVSQSPSNKVTEKGKDVELRCDPISGHTALYWYRQSLGQGLEFLIYFQGNSAPDKSGLPSDRFSAERTGGSVSTLTIQRTQQEDSAVYLCASSSREGRGETQYFGPGTRLLVL.

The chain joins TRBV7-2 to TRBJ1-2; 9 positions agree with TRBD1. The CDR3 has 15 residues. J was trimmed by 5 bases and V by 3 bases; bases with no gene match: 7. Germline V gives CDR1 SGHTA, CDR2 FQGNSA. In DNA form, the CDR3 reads TGTGCCAGCAGCTTCGGGCTGACAGGGGGGTATGGCTACACCTTC. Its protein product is CASSFGLTGGYGYTF. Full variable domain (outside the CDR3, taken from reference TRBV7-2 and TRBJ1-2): GAGVSQSPSNKVTEKGKDVELRCDPISGHTALYWYRQSLGQGLEFLIYFQGNSAPDKSGLPSDRFSAERTGGSVSTLTIQRTQQEDSAVYLCASSFGLTGGYGYTFGSGTRLTVV.

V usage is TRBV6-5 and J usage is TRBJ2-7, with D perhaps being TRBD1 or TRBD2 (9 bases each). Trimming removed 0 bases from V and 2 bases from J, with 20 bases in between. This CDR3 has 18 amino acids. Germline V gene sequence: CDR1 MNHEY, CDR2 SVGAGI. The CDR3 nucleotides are TGTGCCAGCAGTTACTCTGGGACAGGGAGCGGGAGGCCCTACGAGCAGTACTTC. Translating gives CASSYSGTGSGRPYEQYF.

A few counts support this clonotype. The CDR3 region is CASSLVVGGIGEFF. CDR3 in DNA: TGTGCCAGCAGCTTGGTGGTAGGGGGGATTGGGGAGTTCTTC. The V gene is TRBV5-5, the J gene TRBJ2-1, with D tentatively TRBD1 or TRBD2 (6 bases each). Deletions cut 0 bases from V and 14 bases from J, with 18 bases between. The CDR3 totals 14 residues. Germline CDR1 and CDR2: SGHKS and YYEKEE (reference sequence).

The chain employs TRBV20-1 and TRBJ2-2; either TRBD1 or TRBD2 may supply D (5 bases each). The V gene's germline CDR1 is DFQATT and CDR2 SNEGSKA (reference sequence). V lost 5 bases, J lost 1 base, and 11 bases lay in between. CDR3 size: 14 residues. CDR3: CSAYRRMNTGELFF. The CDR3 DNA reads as TGCAGTGCTTACAGGAGGATGAACACCGGGGAGCTGTTTTTT.

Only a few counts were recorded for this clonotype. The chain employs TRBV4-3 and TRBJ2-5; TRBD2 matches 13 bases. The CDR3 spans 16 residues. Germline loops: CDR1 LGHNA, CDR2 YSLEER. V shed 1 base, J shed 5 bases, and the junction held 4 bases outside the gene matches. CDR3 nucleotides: TGCGCCAGCAGCCAAGGGACTAGCGGGAGCGGGGAGACCCAGTACTTC. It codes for CASSQGTSGSGETQYF.

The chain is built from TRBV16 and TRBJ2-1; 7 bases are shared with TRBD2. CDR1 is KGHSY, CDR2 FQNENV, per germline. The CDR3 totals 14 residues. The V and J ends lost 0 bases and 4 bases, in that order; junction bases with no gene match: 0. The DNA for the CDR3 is TGTGCCAGCAGCCAATCTAGCGGGTACAATGAGCAGTTCTTC. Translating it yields CASSQSSGYNEQFF.

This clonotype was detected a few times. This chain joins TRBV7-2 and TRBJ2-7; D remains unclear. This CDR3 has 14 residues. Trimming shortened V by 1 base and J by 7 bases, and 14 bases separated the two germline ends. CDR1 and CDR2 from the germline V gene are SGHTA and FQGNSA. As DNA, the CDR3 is TGTGCCAGCAGCTTAGTGGGGTCACAGAGGGAGCAGTACTTC. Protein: CASSLVGSQREQYF.

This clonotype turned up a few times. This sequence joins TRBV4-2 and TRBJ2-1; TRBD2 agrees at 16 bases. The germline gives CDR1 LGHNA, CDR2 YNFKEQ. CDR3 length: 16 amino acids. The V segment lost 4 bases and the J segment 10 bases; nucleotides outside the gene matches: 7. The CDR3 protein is CASSRGGLAGGKEQFF. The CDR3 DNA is TGTGCCAGCAGCCGCGGGGGACTAGCGGGAGGGAAGGAGCAGTTCTTC.

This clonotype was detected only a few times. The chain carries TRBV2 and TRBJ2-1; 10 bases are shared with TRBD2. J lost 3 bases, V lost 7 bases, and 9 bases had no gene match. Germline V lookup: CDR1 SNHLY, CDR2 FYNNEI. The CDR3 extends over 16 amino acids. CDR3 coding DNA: TGTGCCAGCAACTCTAGACTAGCGGGTTTCTACAATGAGCAGTTCTTC. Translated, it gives CASNSRLAGFYNEQFF.

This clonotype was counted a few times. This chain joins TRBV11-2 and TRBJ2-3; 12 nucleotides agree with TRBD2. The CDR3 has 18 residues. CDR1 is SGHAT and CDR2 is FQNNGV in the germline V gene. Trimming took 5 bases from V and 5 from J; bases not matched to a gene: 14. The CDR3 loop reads CASSPALTSGSLRDTQYF. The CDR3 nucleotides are TGTGCCAGCAGCCCGGCCTTGACTAGCGGGAGTCTGCGAGATACGCAGTATTTT.